A selection of T cell receptor beta chains follows, all from one sample in a study of OX40 agonist ivuxolimab in advanced cancers. Sequenced by immunoSEQ multiplex PCR; TCRdb stores in-frame clones only, minus some. The table lists 89,000 or so clones, 88% of them singletons, with about 0.76% in the top ten. This sample comprised CD4+ or CD8+ T cells sorted from blood, obtained in a trial of the OX40 agonist ivuxolimab. These receptors were obtained from an adult with an advanced solid tumor such as melanoma, head and neck, liver or kidney cancer. CDR3s include the opening cysteine and the closing phenylalanine or tryptophan. A D gene is named only where the DNA matches it firmly. The size entry is marked missing in some rows and otherwise reads once, few, many or a size class.

cdr3_aa | cdr3_nt | clone_size | d_call | j_call | v_call
CASSLGTGAYEQYF | TGTGCCAGCAGCCTCGGGACAGGGGCCTACGAGCAGTACTTC | . | TRBD1 | TRBJ2-7 | TRBV6-6
CASSQDLKNQPQHF | TGTGCCAGCTCACAAGACCTGAAAAATCAGCCCCAGCATTTT | . | . | TRBJ1-5 | TRBV18
CASSYFRDNNEQFF | TGTGCCAGCAGTTATTTTAGGGACAACAATGAGCAGTTCTTC | . | . | TRBJ2-1 | TRBV6-5
CASSSSRTSGSYEQYF | TGTGCCAGCAGCTCCTCCAGGACTAGTGGATCCTACGAGCAGTACTTC | . | TRBD2 | TRBJ2-7 | TRBV5-4
CASSSGSRYGYTF | TGCGCCAGCAGTTCAGGGTCTCGGTATGGCTACACCTTC | few | . | TRBJ1-2 | TRBV5-1
CASRQRTGDEKLFF | TGTGCCAGCAGGCAAAGAACAGGGGATGAAAAACTGTTTTTT | . | TRBD1 | TRBJ1-4 | TRBV2
CASRTVGEQYF | TGTGCCAGCAGGACGGTTGGCGAGCAGTACTTC | . | . | TRBJ2-7 | TRBV6-5
CASSQSRGQGGHQPQHF | TGCGCCAGCAGTCAATCTCGAGGACAGGGGGGACATCAGCCCCAGCATTTT | . | TRBD1 | TRBJ1-5 | TRBV23-1
CASSTGTEFGYTF | TGTGCCAGCAGTACCGGGACAGAATTTGGCTACACCTTC | . | TRBD1 | TRBJ1-2 | TRBV6-5
CAISERAPGTSGQETQYF | TGTGCCATCAGTGAGCGAGCTCCCGGGACTAGCGGACAAGAGACCCAGTACTTC | . | TRBD2 | TRBJ2-5 | TRBV10-3
CASSLVKGTYNEQFF | TGTGCCAGCAGCTTAGTCAAGGGGACCTACAATGAGCAGTTCTTC | . | . | TRBJ2-1 | TRBV5-6
CASTARGYEQFF | TGTGCCAGCACCGCGCGTGGTTATGAGCAGTTCTTC | . | . | TRBJ2-1 | TRBV28
CASSQRGQGYNEQFF | TGTGCCAGCAGCCAACGGGGACAGGGATACAATGAGCAGTTCTTC | . | TRBD1 | TRBJ2-1 | TRBV6-6
CASSGGNEQFF | TGTGCCAGCTCAGGGGGTAATGAGCAGTTCTTC | . | . | TRBJ2-1 | TRBV18
CASSPRQGIAEQYF | TGTGCCAGCTCACCACGGCAGGGGATCGCCGAGCAGTACTTC | . | . | TRBJ2-7 | TRBV18
CASSSPGPEAFF | TGTGCCAGCAGCTCCCCCGGCCCTGAAGCTTTCTTT | once | . | TRBJ1-1 | TRBV7-2
CASSETGLAGGNEQFF | TGTGCCAGCAGCGAAACGGGACTAGCGGGAGGGAATGAGCAGTTCTTC | . | TRBD2 | TRBJ2-1 | TRBV9
CASSPTFSGNTIYF | TGTGCTAGCAGCCCGACTTTCTCTGGAAACACCATATATTTT | . | . | TRBJ1-3 | TRBV7-7
CASSRGTDTQYF | TGTGCCAGTAGCCGGGGCACAGATACGCAGTATTTT | . | . | TRBJ2-3 | TRBV19
CASSQGQKETQYF | TGTGCCAGCAGCCAGGGACAAAAAGAGACCCAGTACTTC | once | . | TRBJ2-5 | TRBV7-2
CASSLEGSEAFF | TGTGCCAGCAGCTTAGAAGGGTCTGAAGCTTTCTTT | . | . | TRBJ1-1 | TRBV7-9
CASSLAGGTRGLNEQYF | TGCGCCAGCAGCTTGGCGGGGGGGACCAGGGGTCTTAACGAGCAGTACTTC | . | TRBD2 | TRBJ2-7 | TRBV5-1
CASSASGGETQYF | TGTGCCAGCAGCGCCTCCGGGGGAGAGACCCAGTACTTC | . | . | TRBJ2-5 | TRBV7-9
CASSFLDPQSGSYEQYF | TGTGCCAGCAGCTTTTTGGATCCCCAAAGCGGGTCCTACGAGCAGTACTTC | . | . | TRBJ2-7 | TRBV7-9
CASSLVAGGSEQYF | TGTGCCAGCAGCTTAGTAGCGGGAGGGAGTGAGCAGTACTTC | once | TRBD2 | TRBJ2-7 | TRBV7-3
CASSLYTDMATSGANVLTF | TGTGCCAGCAGCCTATACACGGATATGGCAACCTCTGGGGCCAACGTCCTGACTTTC | . | . | TRBJ2-6 | TRBV11-2
CASSEFQGSYNEQFF | TGTGCCAGCAGTGAGTTCCAGGGCTCCTACAATGAGCAGTTCTTC | . | . | TRBJ2-1 | TRBV6-4
CASSPTGLAGELFF | TGTGCCAGCAGCCCTACAGGGTTGGCCGGGGAGCTGTTTTTT | few | . | TRBJ2-2 | TRBV7-9
CASSLGEDYGYTF | TGTGCCAGCAGCTTAGGGGAGGACTATGGCTACACCTTC | . | . | TRBJ1-2 | TRBV7-3
CSVGVGGGYEQYF | TGCAGCGTTGGGGTTGGGGGGGGCTACGAGCAGTACTTC | . | TRBD2 | TRBJ2-7 | TRBV29-1
CASQTPREQYF | TGTGCCAGCCAAACCCCGAGGGAGCAGTACTTC | . | . | TRBJ2-7 | TRBV28
CAWSRGSFTDTQYF | TGTGCCTGGAGTCGGGGATCGTTTACAGATACGCAGTATTTT | . | . | TRBJ2-3 | TRBV30